This entry lists 12 T cell receptor beta chains sequenced from one sample in a study of PD-1 blockade in classical Hodgkin lymphoma. Assay used: immunoSEQ multiplex PCR; TCRdb lists only in-frame clones, some missing. The data contain around 15,000 clones, approximately 92% of them singletons. Noted time point: newly diagnosed, previously untreated cHL patient sample. Thawed PBMCs yielded CD4+ T cells through magnetic negative selection. Material for sequencing was CD4+ T cells from blood. These receptor sequences come from a human donor with classical Hodgkin lymphoma.

Only a few counts were recorded for this clone. The rearrangement links TRBV4-1 to TRBJ2-7; D remains ambiguous. The germline gives CDR1 MGHRA, CDR2 YSYEKL. The CDR3 has 16 residues. The ends were cut back, 4 bases at V and 2 bases at J, with 18 bases in the middle. The CDR3 region is CASSRLGLVPTYEQYF. CDR3 bases: TGCGCCAGCAGCCGTCTAGGGCTAGTGCCTACCTACGAGCAGTACTTC.

The rearrangement links TRBV10-1 to TRBJ2-7, with TRBD2 identical over 12 bases. This CDR3 region has 15 residues. Trimming removed 0 bases from V and 6 bases from J; junction bases left unmatched: 3. In germline, CDR1 is WNHNN, CDR2 SYGVQD (reference sequence). CDR3 region: CASSESALAGGEQYF. CDR3 coding DNA: TGCGCCAGCAGTGAGTCGGCACTAGCGGGAGGCGAGCAGTACTTC.

The V call is TRBV27, the J call TRBJ2-6; the D is unclear. The germline V gene encodes CDR1 MNHEY and CDR2 SMNVEV (reference sequence). This CDR3 region has 17 residues. Deletions cut 4 bases from V and 4 bases from J, with 17 bases between. The CDR3, as DNA: TGTGCCAGCAGTTCAAGGGCTTCGCCGTCGGGGGCCAACGTCCTGACTTTC. Amino acids: CASSSRASPSGANVLTF.

The V and J genes are TRBV5-1 and TRBJ2-1; tentative D call: TRBD1 (6 bases). This CDR3 is built from 16 residues. With 2 bases removed from V and 0 bases from J, the gap between germline ends came to 12 bases. CDR1 is SGHRS and CDR2 is YFSETQ in the germline V gene. In DNA form, the CDR3 reads TGCGCCAGCAGCTTTTCAGGGGTGCACTCCTACAATGAGCAGTTCTTC. Translation gives CASSFSGVHSYNEQFF.

V and J are TRBV12-5 and TRBJ1-5; D ambiguous. V was pared by 3 bases and J by 10 bases, with 1 base between. There are 9 residues in the CDR3. From germline, CDR1 is LGHNT and CDR2 FRNRAP. The CDR3 DNA sequence: TGTGCTAGTGGTTTCCCCCAGCATTTT. Its translation: CASGFPQHF. The full variable domain, completed using reference TRBV12-5 and TRBJ1-5, is DARVTQTPRHKVTEMGQEVTMRCQPILGHNTVFWYRQTMMQGLELLAYFRNRAPLDDSGMPKDRFSAEMPDATLATLKIQPSEPRDSAVYFCASGFPQHFGDGTRLSIL.

The J gene is TRBJ2-5, the V gene TRBV5-4; a weak D match, TRBD1 (6 bases). Germline CDR1 is SGHNT and CDR2 is YYREEE (reference sequence). CDR3 size: 15 residues. The ends were cut back, 0 bases at V and 4 bases at J, with 13 bases in the middle. CDR3 sequence (DNA): TGTGCCAGCAGCTTGGGCGGAGGCAGGGGAGAGACCCAGTACTTC. This translates into CASSLGGGRGETQYF.

The rearrangement joins TRBV30 to TRBJ2-1; D uncertain. The CDR3 has 14 residues. The germline V gene encodes CDR1 GTSNPN and CDR2 SVGIG (reference sequence). The V gene lost 7 bases and the J gene lost 0 bases, with 13 bases spanning the gap. CDR3 coding DNA: TGTGCCTTCACCCCAAGGAGCTCCTACAATGAGCAGTTCTTC. Its protein product is CAFTPRSSYNEQFF.

The chain carries TRBV5-1 and TRBJ2-7; 15 bases agree with TRBD2. Germline CDR1 SGHRS, CDR2 YFSETQ. V dropped 3 bases and J dropped 3; count of bases not matched to a gene: 4. The CDR3 spans 16 residues. CDR3 loop: CASSSGTSGGIYEQYF. The CDR3, as DNA: TGCGCCAGCAGCTCCGGGACTAGCGGGGGGATCTACGAGCAGTACTTC. Full variable domain (remainder filled in from reference TRBV5-1 and TRBJ2-7): KAGVTQTPRYLIKTRGQQVTLSCSPISGHRSVSWYQQTPGQGLQFLFEYFSETQRNKGNFPGRFSGRQFSNSRSEMNVSTLELGDSALYLCASSSGTSGGIYEQYFGPGTRLTVT.

The chain combines TRBV4-1 with TRBJ1-3; the match to TRBD1 covers 7 bases. The CDR3 loop spans 15 amino acids. Germline V gene lookup returns CDR1 MGHRA and CDR2 YSYEKL. V shed 3 bases and J 3 bases; nucleotides not matched to a gene: 5. CDR3 DNA sequence: TGCGCCAGCAGCCAGACAGGGAACTATGGAAACACCATATATTTT. Its translation: CASSQTGNYGNTIYF.

This clone was seen just once. The rearrangement uses TRBV29-1 and TRBJ2-1, with TRBD2 matching over 8 bases. V was pared by 3 bases and J by 7 bases, with 8 bases of the junction left unmatched. The CDR3 covers 14 residues. CDR1 and CDR2 (germline): SQVTM, ANQGSEA. CDR3 bases: TGCAGCGTTGAGGCAGCGGGAGTGAGTAATGAGCAGTTCTTC. Its translation is CSVEAAGVSNEQFF.

V and J are TRBV10-3 and TRBJ1-2, with D hard to call. Germline CDR1 reads ENHRY; CDR2 reads SYGVKD. This CDR3 is 15 amino acids long. Trimming cost V 0 bases and J 4 bases, with 12 bases left between them. CDR3 sequence (DNA): TGTGCCATCAGTGAGTCGGGAGGGTTCGGCTATGGCTACACCTTC. Protein product: CAISESGGFGYGYTF.

The chain's CDR3 is CASRGGSLDTQYF. The CDR3 DNA reads as TGTGCCAGCAGGGGCGGGAGTCTCGATACGCAGTATTTT. The V and J genes are TRBV2 and TRBJ2-3; 7 positions match TRBD2. The CDR3 consists of 13 residues. With V trimmed by 6 bases and J by 6 bases, 6 bases remained unmatched. Germline V gives CDR1 SNHLY, CDR2 FYNNEI.